This T cell receptor (beta chain) was captured by sequencing in a study of blood T cells in healthy people across ages. A second PCR, run for roughly 7 to 12 cycles, used a sample-barcoded 5' primer plus a J-beta primer mix. TCRdb redid the calling of the 5' RACE reads with MiXCR, one entry per CDR3 protein. This sample yields about 800,000 distinct CDR3 sequences, of which more than 20% are seen a single time; roughly 3.8% belongs to the top ten. V lost 5 bases and J lost 4, with 7 bases in between. The CDR3 runs 12 residues. Germline V gene data show CDR1 as MNHEY and CDR2 as SMNVEV (reference sequence). This same sample was also taken into another study, of T cells of mothers and their children.

The chain has TRBV27 and TRBJ2-3; D unclear. The sequenced sample consisted of blood. This TCR was recovered from a boy between 10 and 17 years old in good health. The CDR3 DNA is TGTGCCAGCAGTAGAATCGCAGATACGCAGTATTTT. Amino acid sequence: CASSRIADTQYF.